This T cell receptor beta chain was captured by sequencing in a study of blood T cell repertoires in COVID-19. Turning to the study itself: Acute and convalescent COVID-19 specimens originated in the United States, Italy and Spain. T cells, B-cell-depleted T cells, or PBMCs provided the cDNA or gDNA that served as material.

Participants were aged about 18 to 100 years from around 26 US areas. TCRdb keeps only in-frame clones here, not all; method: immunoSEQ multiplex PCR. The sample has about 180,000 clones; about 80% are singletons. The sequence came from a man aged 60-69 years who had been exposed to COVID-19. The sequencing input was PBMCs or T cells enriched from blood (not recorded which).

The CDR3 coding sequence is TGCGCCAGCAGCCAAGATTTCCCGGGACAGTACAATGAGCAGTTCTTC. Its protein is CASSQDFPGQYNEQFF. This rearrangement joins TRBV4-1 to TRBJ2-1; TRBD1 aligns across 7 bases. From germline, CDR1 is MGHRA and CDR2 YSYEKL. This CDR3 region has 16 residues. Germline trimming cut 0 bases from V and 4 bases from J; bases unmatched to any gene: 6.